The 27 T cell receptor beta chains below were found in one sample sequenced in a study of blood T cell repertoires in COVID-19. The method was immunoSEQ multiplex PCR; TCRdb's version includes in-frame clones alone and lacks a portion of them. This sample carries around 60,000 clones, 89% of them seen once, and the ten largest clones take around 15%. Sequencing was performed on peripheral blood. Every receptor here comes from a woman in her sixties or seventies with active COVID-19.

The V call is TRBV18, the J call TRBJ2-1, with a weak D call TRBD1 (5 bases). The ends were cut back, 2 bases at V and 4 bases at J, with 12 bases in the middle. This CDR3 is built from 15 residues. CDR1 and CDR2 from the germline V gene are KGHSH and LQKENI. Here the CDR3 reads CASSPVDIAYNEQFF. In nucleotides, the CDR3 is TGTGCCAGCTCACCAGTGGACATTGCATACAATGAGCAGTTCTTC.

The chain couples TRBV6-4 to TRBJ1-1; D is undetermined. Germline CDR1 is MRHNA and CDR2 is SNTAGT. This CDR3 has 14 residues. V lost 6 bases to trimming and J lost 2 bases, with 13 bases between them. This CDR3 reads CASRPTGINTEAFF. CDR3 in DNA: TGTGCCAGCAGGCCGACGGGAATTAACACTGAAGCTTTCTTT.

This chain uses TRBV29-1 with TRBJ2-3; the D gene is possibly TRBD1 (6 bases). Germline loops: CDR1 SQVTM, CDR2 ANQGSEA. The CDR3 contains 14 residues. The V and J ends lost 4 bases and 1 base respectively, with 12 bases between them. In nucleotides, the CDR3 is TGCAGCGTTGTACAGGGCGGGCGCACAGATACGCAGTATTTT. Translated: CSVVQGGRTDTQYF.

V is TRBV27 and J is TRBJ1-2, with TRBD1 matching over 8 bases. CDR1 and CDR2 from the germline V gene are MNHEY and SMNVEV (reference sequence). The CDR3 totals 13 residues. J was trimmed by 0 bases and V by 8 bases; bases with no gene match: 2. The chain's CDR3 is CASGTGANYGYTF. CDR3 bases: TGTGCCAGCGGGACAGGAGCTAACTATGGCTACACCTTC.

This chain connects TRBV3-1 (or the pseudogene TRBV3-2) to TRBJ1-2; D ambiguous. The ends were cut back, 4 bases at V and 8 bases at J, with 14 bases in the middle. Germline values: CDR1 LGHDT, CDR2 YNNKEL (reference sequence). The CDR3 consists of 13 residues. CDR3 loop: CASSPPRSRGYTF. CDR3 in DNA: TGTGCCAGCAGCCCCCCGCGGTCTCGGGGCTACACCTTC.

The rearrangement uses TRBV9 and TRBJ2-1; the match to TRBD1 covers 9 bases. This CDR3 region has 17 residues. CDR1 and CDR2 from the germline V gene are SGDLS and YYNGEE. With V trimmed by 3 bases and J by 4 bases, 11 bases remained unmatched. This chain's CDR3 is CASSGVQGARGYNEQFF. CDR3 sequence (DNA): TGTGCCAGCAGCGGTGTACAGGGGGCGAGGGGGTACAATGAGCAGTTCTTC. The entire variable domain, with the rest obtained from reference TRBV9 and TRBJ2-1, is as follows: DSGVTQTPKHLITATGQRVTLRCSPRSGDLSVYWYQQSLDQGLQFLIQYYNGEERAKGNILERFSAQQFPDLHSELNLSSLELGDSALYFCASSGVQGARGYNEQFFGPGTRLTVL.

Note on this clone: This CDR3 is also generated by other DNA sequences in the sample. CDR3 bases: TGTGCCAGCAGTTCATACACTGAAGCTTTCTTT. Its protein product is CASSSYTEAFF. The gene calls are TRBV12-3 or TRBV12-4 and TRBJ1-1; the D is unclear. The CDR3 consists of 11 residues. V shed 4 bases and J shed 3 bases, with 3 bases lying between them.

The chain carries TRBV7-8 and TRBJ2-7, with D unresolved. The V gene's germline CDR1 is SGHVS and CDR2 FQNEAQ. There are 13 residues in the CDR3. Trimming removed 3 bases at V and 4 bases at J, with 10 bases between. The CDR3 here is CASSFETQYEQYF. CDR3 in DNA: TGTGCCAGCAGCTTCGAGACACAATACGAGCAGTACTTC.

The chain employs TRBV7-3 and TRBJ2-3, with 7 bases that match TRBD2. CDR1 SGHTA and CDR2 FQGTGA come from the germline V gene. There are 14 residues in the CDR3. J lost 6 bases, V lost 5 bases, and 8 bases had no gene match. The CDR3 region is CASSQGRVSDTQYF. CDR3 coding DNA: TGTGCCAGCAGCCAAGGGAGGGTTTCGGATACGCAGTATTTT.

The rearrangement joins TRBV27 to TRBJ2-1, with TRBD2 identical over 10 bases. Per the germline V gene, CDR1 is MNHEY and CDR2 is SMNVEV (reference sequence). V gave up 7 bases and J gave up 8 bases; unmatched junction bases: 8. The CDR3 is 14 amino acids. CDR3 loop: CASKIAGGRDEQFF. The CDR3 region has the DNA TGTGCCAGCAAGATAGCGGGGGGCCGCGATGAGCAGTTCTTC.

This clone turned up a few times. The rearrangement uses TRBV12-3 or TRBV12-4 and TRBJ1-2; TRBD1 aligns across 7 bases. The CDR3 is 13 residues long. The ends lost 3 bases at V and 6 bases at J; junction bases unmatched: 4. In nucleotides, the CDR3 is TGTGCCAGCAGTTTGGACAGGCGTGATGGCTACACCTTC. This codes for CASSLDRRDGYTF.

The J gene is TRBJ2-1, the V gene TRBV19, with 9 bases matching TRBD1. V shed 10 bases and J 9 bases; nucleotides not matched to a gene: 10. Germline V CDR1 and CDR2: LNHDA, SQIVND (reference sequence). The CDR3 totals 13 residues. As DNA, the CDR3 is TGTGCCACCCGGGACAGGGCAGTGAGTGAGCAGTTCTTC. Its translation: CATRDRAVSEQFF.

This rearrangement joins TRBV12-3 or TRBV12-4 to TRBJ2-5; no firm D call. V gave up 5 bases and J gave up 2 bases, with 9 bases separating them. The CDR3 is 13 amino acids. The CDR3 nucleotides are TGTGCCAGCAGTCCCCCTCTACAAGAGACCCAGTACTTC. Translation gives CASSPPLQETQYF.

The chain links TRBV5-1 to TRBJ2-3, with D perhaps matching TRBD1 (6 bases). The CDR3 spans 13 residues. Trimming took off 4 bases at V and 8 bases at J, with 14 bases between the two ends. Germline V gives CDR1 SGHRS, CDR2 YFSETQ. The CDR3 sequence is CASSPQGYGTQYF. CDR3 DNA: TGCGCCAGCAGCCCGCAGGGGTACGGTACGCAGTATTTT.

J is TRBJ2-7 and V is TRBV7-2, with D maybe TRBD1 (6 bases). The CDR3 covers 14 residues. V shed 5 bases and J shed 0 bases, with 11 bases lying between them. Germline V gene sequence: CDR1 SGHTA, CDR2 FQGNSA. The CDR3 here is CASSNNRVSYEQYF. DNA for the CDR3: TGTGCCAGCAGCAATAACAGGGTCTCCTACGAGCAGTACTTC.

V is TRBV9 and J is TRBJ1-4; TRBD1 is a possible D gene (6 bases). Germline values: CDR1 SGDLS, CDR2 YYNGEE. Trimming removed 5 bases at V and 5 bases at J, with 16 bases between. The CDR3 sequence is 15 residues long. In DNA, the CDR3 is TGTGCCAGCAGTTTAAGAGGGACACCGAATGAAAAACTGTTTTTT. Protein product: CASSLRGTPNEKLFF.

This sequence joins TRBV19 and TRBJ1-6, with D possibly TRBD1 on 5 matching bases. The V and J ends lost 10 bases and 14 bases respectively, with 21 bases between them. CDR1 LNHDA and CDR2 SQIVND come from the germline V gene (reference sequence). The CDR3 is made up of 13 amino acids. CDR3 nucleotide sequence: TGTGCCACTCGAAGGGACCGCCGGGAGGCCCTCCACTTT. Its protein is CATRRDRREALHF.

The J gene is TRBJ1-2, the V gene TRBV5-5; the match to TRBD1 covers 8 bases. Per germline, CDR1 SGHKS and CDR2 YYEKEE (reference sequence). V lost 7 bases to trimming and J lost 3 bases; unmatched junction nucleotides: 8. CDR3 length: 14 amino acids. For the CDR3, the DNA is TGTGCCAGCGGGTCGACAGGGGCGGACTATGGCTACACCTTC. Translating gives CASGSTGADYGYTF. The full variable domain, with the rest looked up from reference TRBV5-5 and TRBJ1-2, is DAGVTQSPTHLIKTRGQQVTLRCSPISGHKSVSWYQQVLGQGPQFIFQYYEKEERGRGNFPDRFSARQFPNYSSELNVNALLLGDSALYLCASGSTGADYGYTFGSGTRLTVV.

V usage is TRBV19 and J usage is TRBJ1-1; TRBD1 might be the D (6 bases). Between the trimmed V and J ends, which lost 3 bases and 8 bases, there was a span of 22 bases. Germline V gene sequence: CDR1 LNHDA, CDR2 SQIVND (reference sequence). This CDR3 is 16 amino acids long. The CDR3: CASSMTLQGRDREAFF. The CDR3 DNA reads as TGTGCCAGTAGTATGACCCTACAGGGTAGAGATCGGGAAGCTTTCTTT.

J is TRBJ2-4 and V is TRBV4-2; 11 bases fit TRBD2. There are 19 residues in the CDR3. Germline-derived CDR1 and CDR2 are LGHNA and YNFKEQ. Unmatched junction bases numbered 8, after V lost 0 bases and J lost 1 base. CDR3 in amino acids: CASSQESLAGGVAKNIQYF. The CDR3 DNA is TGTGCCAGCAGCCAAGAGTCCCTAGCGGGGGGTGTGGCCAAAAACATTCAGTACTTC.

This rearrangement joins TRBV7-3 to TRBJ2-1; the D gene is possibly TRBD2 (5 bases). The V and J ends lost 5 bases and 7 bases respectively, with 21 bases between them. CDR3 length: 16 residues. Germline V gene data show CDR1 as SGHTA and CDR2 as FQGTGA. In nucleotides, the CDR3 is TGTGCCAGCAGCCCATCCCCGGGGAACACCCAAAATGAGCAGTTCTTC. Protein sequence: CASSPSPGNTQNEQFF.

V gene TRBV19 combines with J gene TRBJ1-3; 7 bases align to TRBD1. This CDR3 has 15 residues. Germline values: CDR1 LNHDA, CDR2 SQIVND (reference sequence). The junction had 7 bases not matched to a gene; V was cut back by 8 bases and J by 0 bases. In DNA, the CDR3 is TGTGCCAGTTTTCGGACAGGTGTCTCTGGAAACACCATATATTTT. Its translation: CASFRTGVSGNTIYF.

As concerns this clone: One end of the junction varies from germline; a read error may be responsible. The chain couples TRBV7-7 to TRBJ2-1; 7 bases align to TRBD1. Germline V CDR1 and CDR2: SSHAT, FNYEAQ (reference sequence). The CDR3 totals 15 residues. The CDR3 sequence is CASSLGTASYNEQFF. The CDR3 nucleotides are TGTGCTAGCAGCCTCGGGACAGCCTCTTACAATGAGCAGTTCTTC.

The gene calls are TRBV4-1 and TRBJ2-3, with a tentative D call TRBD2 (5 bases). This CDR3 is 18 amino acids long. V was clipped by 3 bases and J by 4 bases, with 23 bases between them. The V gene's germline CDR1 is MGHRA and CDR2 YSYEKL. As DNA, the CDR3 is TGCGCCAGCAGCCAGGGGAAGGCACGCCGGGGAACCTCAGATACGCAGTATTTT. This gives the protein CASSQGKARRGTSDTQYF.

A remark on this clone: A junction end diverges from the germline sequence, so it may reflect a read error. J is TRBJ2-2 and V is TRBV7-7, with D perhaps matching TRBD1 (5 bases). Per germline, CDR1 SSHAT and CDR2 FNYEAQ (reference sequence). This CDR3 spans 15 amino acids. The CDR3 loop is CASSKAQGSTGELFF. The CDR3 DNA reads as TGTGCTAGCAGCAAAGCCCAGGGAAGCACCGGGGAGCTGTTTTTT.

The chain is built from TRBV5-1 and TRBJ2-3, with 10 positions matching TRBD2. The V segment lost 7 bases and the J segment 2 bases; nucleotides outside the gene matches: 7. Germline values: CDR1 SGHRS, CDR2 YFSETQ. The CDR3 spans 15 residues. CDR3 protein: CASSSLAGDTDTQYF. For the CDR3, the DNA is TGCGCCAGCTCGTCGCTAGCGGGAGACACAGATACGCAGTATTTT.

J is TRBJ1-1 and V is TRBV12-3 or TRBV12-4, with a weak D call TRBD1 (6 bases). V was shortened by 5 bases and J by 0 bases, with 7 bases between the two germline ends. This CDR3 is 13 amino acids long. The CDR3, as DNA: TGTGCCAGCAGTGGACAGATGAACACTGAAGCTTTCTTT. It is translated as CASSGQMNTEAFF.